These T cell receptor beta chains were read from a single sample in a study of blood T cell repertoires in COVID-19. The data were produced by immunoSEQ multiplex PCR, yet TCRdb's version contains in-frame clones alone and is incomplete. The sample carries approximately 490,000 clones, 87% recorded once. The specimen was PBMCs or T cells enriched from blood (not recorded which). Source of these receptors: a woman between 18 and 29 years old who had recovered from COVID-19. Each CDR3 is given with its conserved first and last residue. Fields, in order: clone size, J gene, D gene, V gene, CDR3 protein, CDR3 DNA. D genes are given only for firm matches. Clone size is given for some rows only: seen once, a few or many times, or a class if the clone is expanded.

abundance: NA
j_gene: TRBJ1-1
d_gene: NA
v_gene: TRBV9
CDR3aa: CASSPRRDTEAFF
CDR3nt: TGTGCCAGCAGCCCACGTAGAGACACTGAAGCTTTCTTT

abundance: NA
j_gene: TRBJ1-6
d_gene: NA
v_gene: TRBV4-1
CDR3aa: CASSLYRAADNSPLHF
CDR3nt: TGCGCCAGCAGCCTATACAGGGCAGCGGATAATTCACCCCTCCACTTT

abundance: NA
j_gene: TRBJ1-5
d_gene: NA
v_gene: TRBV2
CDR3aa: CASSEASRGGPAQHF
CDR3nt: TGTGCCAGCAGTGAAGCTAGCAGGGGAGGGCCCGCCCAGCATTTT

abundance: NA
j_gene: TRBJ2-1
d_gene: NA
v_gene: TRBV3-1/TRBV3-2
CDR3aa: CASGPPLGGATQFF
CDR3nt: TGTGCCAGCGGGCCCCCTTTGGGCGGGGCTACGCAGTTCTTC

abundance: NA
j_gene: TRBJ2-6
d_gene: NA
v_gene: TRBV7-9
CDR3aa: CASSLTGSGANVLTF
CDR3nt: TGTGCCAGCAGCCTCACTGGTTCTGGGGCCAACGTCCTGACTTTC

abundance: NA
j_gene: TRBJ2-7
d_gene: NA
v_gene: TRBV1
CDR3aa: CTSSQVASWSYEQYF
CDR3nt: TGCACCAGCAGCCAAGTGGCTAGCTGGAGTTACGAGCAGTACTTC

abundance: NA
j_gene: TRBJ2-5
d_gene: NA
v_gene: TRBV9
CDR3aa: CASSEGLGRETQYF
CDR3nt: TGTGCCAGCAGCGAGGGGCTGGGGCGAGAGACCCAGTACTTC

abundance: NA
j_gene: TRBJ2-1
d_gene: TRBD1
v_gene: TRBV10-3
CDR3aa: CAIAGGLRGQGNNEQFF
CDR3nt: TGTGCCATCGCGGGGGGCCTCCGGGGACAGGGGAACAATGAGCAGTTCTTC

abundance: NA
j_gene: TRBJ2-7
d_gene: TRBD1
v_gene: TRBV10-3
CDR3aa: CAIKPEQGYEQYF
CDR3nt: TGTGCCATCAAGCCGGAACAGGGGTACGAGCAGTACTTC

abundance: NA
j_gene: TRBJ2-3
d_gene: TRBD1
v_gene: TRBV15
CDR3aa: CATSRKGGGTDTQYF
CDR3nt: TGTGCCACCAGCAGAAAAGGGGGCGGGACAGATACGCAGTATTTT

abundance: NA
j_gene: TRBJ2-7
d_gene: NA
v_gene: TRBV5-1
CDR3aa: CASSLLADSYEQYF
CDR3nt: TGCGCCAGCAGCTTGTTAGCCGATTCCTACGAGCAGTACTTC

abundance: NA
j_gene: TRBJ1-1
d_gene: NA
v_gene: TRBV18
CDR3aa: CASSRQHDTEAFF
CDR3nt: TGTGCCAGCTCACGACAGCACGACACTGAAGCTTTCTTT

abundance: NA
j_gene: TRBJ2-7
d_gene: NA
v_gene: TRBV28
CDR3aa: CASSLEAGVVHEQYF
CDR3nt: TGTGCCAGCAGTTTGGAGGCAGGGGTTGTCCACGAGCAGTACTTC

abundance: NA
j_gene: TRBJ2-3
d_gene: TRBD2
v_gene: TRBV5-1
CDR3aa: CASSLGGSPSTDTQYF
CDR3nt: TGCGCCAGCAGCTTGGGCGGGAGCCCTAGCACAGATACGCAGTATTTT

abundance: NA
j_gene: TRBJ1-1
d_gene: TRBD1
v_gene: TRBV2
CDR3aa: CASTQTGGGAFF
CDR3nt: TGTGCCAGCACCCAAACAGGGGGAGGAGCTTTCTTT

abundance: NA
j_gene: TRBJ1-4
d_gene: NA
v_gene: TRBV5-1
CDR3aa: CASSLTAATNEKLFF
CDR3nt: TGCGCCAGCAGCTTGACAGCCGCAACTAATGAAAAACTGTTTTTT

abundance: NA
j_gene: TRBJ2-3
d_gene: TRBD1
v_gene: TRBV5-4
CDR3aa: CASRRDSADTQYF
CDR3nt: TGTGCCAGCAGAAGGGACAGCGCAGATACGCAGTATTTT

abundance: NA
j_gene: TRBJ1-3
d_gene: NA
v_gene: TRBV4-1
CDR3aa: CASSQRVSFSGNTIYF
CDR3nt: TGCGCCAGCAGCCAACGGGTGTCGTTCTCTGGAAACACCATATATTTT

abundance: NA
j_gene: TRBJ1-1
d_gene: NA
v_gene: TRBV7-9
CDR3aa: CASSLGRGDTEAFF
CDR3nt: TGTGCCAGCAGCTTAGGCAGGGGAGACACTGAAGCTTTCTTT

abundance: NA
j_gene: TRBJ2-1
d_gene: NA
v_gene: TRBV28
CDR3aa: CASQGLYNEQFF
CDR3nt: TGTGCCAGCCAGGGCCTATACAATGAGCAGTTCTTC

abundance: NA
j_gene: TRBJ2-7
d_gene: TRBD1
v_gene: TRBV28
CDR3aa: CASVGTAYYEQYF
CDR3nt: TGTGCCAGCGTTGGGACAGCTTACTACGAGCAGTACTTC

abundance: few
j_gene: TRBJ1-2
d_gene: TRBD1
v_gene: TRBV2
CDR3aa: CASRRDSAYGYTF
CDR3nt: TGTGCCAGCAGGCGGGACAGCGCATATGGCTACACCTTC

abundance: NA
j_gene: TRBJ2-7
d_gene: TRBD1
v_gene: TRBV11-2
CDR3aa: CASSPIVRDRGEVYEQYF
CDR3nt: TGTGCCAGCAGCCCGATCGTCCGGGACAGGGGGGAAGTCTACGAGCAGTACTTC

abundance: NA
j_gene: TRBJ1-3
d_gene: NA
v_gene: TRBV5-5
CDR3aa: CASSLGQLSGNTIYF
CDR3nt: TGTGCCAGCAGCTTGGGACAGCTCTCTGGAAACACCATATATTTT

abundance: NA
j_gene: TRBJ2-5
d_gene: TRBD1
v_gene: TRBV5-1
CDR3aa: CASSSTGDGETQYF
CDR3nt: TGCGCCAGCAGCTCGACAGGGGACGGGGAGACCCAGTACTTC

abundance: NA
j_gene: TRBJ2-1
d_gene: TRBD2
v_gene: TRBV19
CDR3aa: CASSIDLSSGGEQFF
CDR3nt: TGTGCCAGTAGTATAGATCTATCCAGCGGGGGTGAGCAGTTCTTC

abundance: few
j_gene: TRBJ1-6
d_gene: NA
v_gene: TRBV18
CDR3aa: CASSGQNSPLHF
CDR3nt: TGTGCCAGCTCAGGCCAAAATTCACCCCTCCACTTT

abundance: NA
j_gene: TRBJ2-5
d_gene: TRBD1
v_gene: TRBV19
CDR3aa: CASSSRQGLGETQYF
CDR3nt: TGTGCCAGTAGTTCCAGACAGGGGCTAGGAGAGACCCAGTACTTC

abundance: once
j_gene: TRBJ1-6
d_gene: NA
v_gene: TRBV5-1
CDR3aa: CASSKGLYNSPLHF
CDR3nt: TGCGCCAGCAGTAAGGGGTTGTATAATTCACCCCTCCACTTT

abundance: NA
j_gene: TRBJ1-2
d_gene: NA
v_gene: TRBV2
CDR3aa: CASTDGGPYGYTF
CDR3nt: TGTGCCAGCACCGATGGGGGCCCCTATGGCTACACCTTC

abundance: few
j_gene: TRBJ2-7
d_gene: NA
v_gene: TRBV6-5
CDR3aa: CASSPYSQGYEQYF
CDR3nt: TGTGCCAGCAGTCCTTATTCCCAGGGCTACGAGCAGTACTTC

abundance: NA
j_gene: TRBJ1-3
d_gene: TRBD1
v_gene: TRBV5-1
CDR3aa: CASSPGQPSSGNTIYF
CDR3nt: TGCGCCAGCAGCCCGGGACAGCCGAGCTCTGGAAACACCATATATTTT

abundance: NA
j_gene: TRBJ2-3
d_gene: TRBD2
v_gene: TRBV7-8
CDR3aa: CASSFASGGGPDTQYF
CDR3nt: TGTGCCAGCAGCTTTGCTAGCGGGGGGGGCCCAGATACGCAGTATTTT

abundance: NA
j_gene: TRBJ1-2
d_gene: NA
v_gene: TRBV24-1
CDR3aa: CATSLLQGFIGGYTF
CDR3nt: TGTGCCACCTCCTTGCTCCAGGGGTTTATTGGTGGCTACACCTTC

abundance: NA
j_gene: TRBJ1-1
d_gene: NA
v_gene: TRBV5-1
CDR3aa: CASSLTEGESTEAFF
CDR3nt: TGCGCCAGCAGCTTAACCGAGGGGGAGAGCACTGAAGCTTTCTTT

abundance: NA
j_gene: TRBJ1-5
d_gene: NA
v_gene: TRBV4-1
CDR3aa: CASSRQTVHNQPQHF
CDR3nt: TGCGCCAGCAGCCGACAGACGGTCCACAATCAGCCCCAGCATTTT

abundance: NA
j_gene: TRBJ2-7
d_gene: NA
v_gene: TRBV4-1
CDR3aa: CASSQVRDYSYEQYF
CDR3nt: TGCGCCAGCAGCCAGGTCCGGGATTACTCCTACGAGCAGTACTTC

abundance: NA
j_gene: TRBJ2-4
d_gene: NA
v_gene: TRBV21-1
CDR3aa: CASSKAMGVSGDIQYF
CDR3nt: TGTGCCAGCAGCAAAGCAATGGGGGTAAGCGGGGACATTCAGTACTTC

abundance: few
j_gene: TRBJ1-1
d_gene: NA
v_gene: TRBV7-9
CDR3aa: CASSRQGTLNTEAFF
CDR3nt: TGTGCCAGCAGCCGTCAGGGGACCTTGAACACTGAAGCTTTCTTT

abundance: NA
j_gene: TRBJ2-3
d_gene: NA
v_gene: TRBV7-2
CDR3aa: CASSWGGSTDTQYF
CDR3nt: TGTGCCAGCAGCTGGGGGGGCTCCACAGATACGCAGTATTTT

abundance: NA
j_gene: TRBJ1-1
d_gene: TRBD1
v_gene: TRBV5-1
CDR3aa: CASSPSSGTAQTEAFF
CDR3nt: TGCGCCAGCAGCCCCTCCTCCGGGACAGCGCAGACTGAAGCTTTCTTT

abundance: NA
j_gene: TRBJ1-4
d_gene: TRBD1
v_gene: TRBV19
CDR3aa: CASSSRQGDPKLFF
CDR3nt: TGTGCCAGTAGTTCGCGACAGGGGGACCCAAAACTGTTTTTT

abundance: NA
j_gene: TRBJ2-5
d_gene: NA
v_gene: TRBV6-6
CDR3aa: CASRPSGVGETQYF
CDR3nt: TGTGCCAGCAGACCCTCGGGGGTCGGGGAGACCCAGTACTTC

abundance: NA
j_gene: TRBJ2-1
d_gene: NA
v_gene: TRBV2
CDR3aa: CASREGQGRLAGDYNEQFF
CDR3nt: TGTGCCAGCAGAGAGGGACAGGGGAGACTAGCGGGCGATTACAATGAGCAGTTCTTC

abundance: NA
j_gene: TRBJ1-2
d_gene: NA
v_gene: TRBV28
CDR3aa: CASTLTGIVYGYTF
CDR3nt: TGTGCCAGCACCCTAACAGGGATTGTCTATGGCTACACCTTC

abundance: NA
j_gene: TRBJ2-7
d_gene: TRBD1
v_gene: TRBV7-9
CDR3aa: CASREQGTLYEQYF
CDR3nt: TGTGCCAGCAGGGAACAGGGGACCCTCTACGAGCAGTACTTC

abundance: NA
j_gene: TRBJ2-1
d_gene: NA
v_gene: TRBV19
CDR3aa: CASSIAGRDEQFF
CDR3nt: TGTGCCAGTAGTATAGCGGGCAGGGATGAGCAGTTCTTC

abundance: NA
j_gene: TRBJ1-2
d_gene: TRBD1
v_gene: TRBV18
CDR3aa: CASSPPRGQGSWGYGYTF
CDR3nt: TGTGCCAGCTCACCACCGAGGGGACAGGGGAGTTGGGGCTATGGCTACACCTTC

abundance: NA
j_gene: TRBJ1-1
d_gene: NA
v_gene: TRBV30
CDR3aa: CAWSKGVVTEAFF
CDR3nt: TGTGCCTGGAGTAAGGGGGTTGTAACTGAAGCTTTCTTT

abundance: NA
j_gene: TRBJ2-2
d_gene: NA
v_gene: TRBV9
CDR3aa: CASSVAEAFGELFF
CDR3nt: TGTGCCAGCAGCGTGGCGGAGGCTTTCGGGGAGCTGTTTTTT

abundance: NA
j_gene: TRBJ2-3
d_gene: NA
v_gene: TRBV12-3/TRBV12-4
CDR3aa: CASSFRSEDTQYF
CDR3nt: TGTGCCAGCAGTTTCAGGTCGGAAGATACGCAGTATTTT